These 3 T cell receptor beta chains originate from one sample sequenced in a study of blood T cell repertoires in COVID-19. TCRdb keeps only in-frame clones here, not all; method: immunoSEQ multiplex PCR. The sample records approximately 41,000 clones, over 75% being singletons. Sequenced sample: peripheral blood. All receptors come from a woman aged 35 to 49 with acute or convalescent COVID-19.

This rearrangement joins TRBV5-1 to TRBJ2-3; weak D call: TRBD2 (7 bases). The CDR3 has 15 residues. The V gene lost 3 bases and the J gene lost 2 bases, with 13 bases spanning the gap. Germline values: CDR1 SGHRS, CDR2 YFSETQ. The CDR3, as DNA: TGCGCCAGCAGCTCCACCGGGGGGCCCACAGATACGCAGTATTTT. Translation: CASSSTGGPTDTQYF.

V usage is TRBV3-1 (or the pseudogene TRBV3-2) and J usage is TRBJ2-5, with 12 bases matching TRBD2. Germline-derived CDR1 and CDR2 are LGHDT and YNNKEL (reference sequence). The CDR3 has 16 residues. The J segment lost 4 bases and the V segment lost 0 bases, leaving 3 bases of the junction unmatched. Here the CDR3 DNA reads TGTGCCAGCAGCCAAGAACGGACTAGCGGGGCAGAGACCCAGTACTTC. Protein: CASSQERTSGAETQYF.

V gene TRBV15 combines with J gene TRBJ1-5; no firm D call. V was pared by 2 bases and J by 0 bases, with 17 bases between. The CDR3 runs to 18 residues. Looked up from germline, CDR1 is LNHNV and CDR2 is YYDKDF (reference sequence). This CDR3 is CATSRPRRLGYSNQPQHF. CDR3 coding DNA: TGTGCCACCAGCAGACCTCGTCGTCTGGGCTATAGCAATCAGCCCCAGCATTTT. Filled out from reference TRBV15 and TRBJ1-5, the complete variable domain reads DAMVIQNPRYQVTQFGKPVTLSCSQTLNHNVMYWYQQKSSQAPKLLFHYYDKDFNNEADTPDNFQSRRPNTSFCFLDIRSPGLGDTAMYLCATSRPRRLGYSNQPQHFGDGTRLSIL.